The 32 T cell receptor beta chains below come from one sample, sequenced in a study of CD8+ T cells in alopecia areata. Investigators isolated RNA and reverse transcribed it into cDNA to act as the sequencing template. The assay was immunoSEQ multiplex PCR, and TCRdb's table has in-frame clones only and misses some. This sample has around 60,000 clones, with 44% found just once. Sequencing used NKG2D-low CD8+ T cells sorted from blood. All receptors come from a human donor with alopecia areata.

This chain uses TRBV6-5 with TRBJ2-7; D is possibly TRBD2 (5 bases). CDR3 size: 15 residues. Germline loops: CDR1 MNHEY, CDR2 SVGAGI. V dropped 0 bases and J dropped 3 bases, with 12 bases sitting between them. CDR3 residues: CASSYSSGNYYEQYF. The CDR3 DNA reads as TGTGCCAGCAGTTACTCGAGCGGCAACTACTACGAGCAGTACTTC.

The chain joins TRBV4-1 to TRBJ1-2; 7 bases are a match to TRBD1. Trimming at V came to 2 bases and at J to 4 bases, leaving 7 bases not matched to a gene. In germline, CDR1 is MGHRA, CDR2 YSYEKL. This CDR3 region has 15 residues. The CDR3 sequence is CASSQLVQGGYGYTF. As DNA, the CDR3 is TGCGCCAGCAGCCAACTAGTCCAGGGGGGCTATGGCTACACCTTC.

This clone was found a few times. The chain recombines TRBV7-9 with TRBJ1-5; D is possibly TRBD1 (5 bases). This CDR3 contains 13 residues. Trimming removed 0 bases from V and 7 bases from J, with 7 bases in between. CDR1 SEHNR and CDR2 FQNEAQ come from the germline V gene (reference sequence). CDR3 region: CASSLAGEQPQHF. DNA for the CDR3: TGTGCCAGCAGCTTAGCGGGGGAACAGCCCCAGCATTTT.

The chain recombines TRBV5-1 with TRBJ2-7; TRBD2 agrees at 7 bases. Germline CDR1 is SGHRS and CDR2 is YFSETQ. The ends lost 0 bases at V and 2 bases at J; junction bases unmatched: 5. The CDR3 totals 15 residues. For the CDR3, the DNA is TGCGCCAGCAGCTTGGAAAGCGGGGAGCCCTACGAGCAGTACTTC. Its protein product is CASSLESGEPYEQYF.

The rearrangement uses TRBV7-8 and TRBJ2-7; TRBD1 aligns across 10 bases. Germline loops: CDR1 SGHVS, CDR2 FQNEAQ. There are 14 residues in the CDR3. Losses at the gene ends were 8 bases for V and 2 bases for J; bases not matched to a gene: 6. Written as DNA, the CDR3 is TGTGCCAGCGGCTCGGGACAGGGGCCCTACGAGCAGTACTTC. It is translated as CASGSGQGPYEQYF.

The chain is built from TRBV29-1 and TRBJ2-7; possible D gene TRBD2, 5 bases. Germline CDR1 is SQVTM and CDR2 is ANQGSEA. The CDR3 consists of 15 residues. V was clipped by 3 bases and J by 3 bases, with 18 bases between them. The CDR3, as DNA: TGCAGCGTTGACTGTCGCGCCTCCGCGGGCTACGAGCAGTACTTC. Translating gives CSVDCRASAGYEQYF.

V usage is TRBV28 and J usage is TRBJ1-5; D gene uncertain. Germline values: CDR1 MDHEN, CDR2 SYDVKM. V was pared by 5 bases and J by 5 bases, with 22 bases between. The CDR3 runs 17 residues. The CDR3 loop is CASSAYSDFPTYQPQHF. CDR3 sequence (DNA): TGTGCCAGCAGTGCTTATTCGGATTTCCCCACCTATCAGCCCCAGCATTTT.

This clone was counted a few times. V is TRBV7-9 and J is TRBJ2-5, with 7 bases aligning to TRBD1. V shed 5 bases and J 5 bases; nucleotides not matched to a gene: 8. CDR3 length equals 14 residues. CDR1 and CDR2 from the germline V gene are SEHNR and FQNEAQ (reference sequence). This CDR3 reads CASSPQTGPETQYF. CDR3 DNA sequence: TGTGCCAGCAGCCCGCAGACAGGGCCGGAGACCCAGTACTTC.

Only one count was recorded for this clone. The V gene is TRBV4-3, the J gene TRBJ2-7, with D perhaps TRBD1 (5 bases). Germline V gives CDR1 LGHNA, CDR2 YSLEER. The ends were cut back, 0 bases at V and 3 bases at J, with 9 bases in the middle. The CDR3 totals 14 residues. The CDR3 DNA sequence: TGCGCCAGCAGCCAAGACAGGGAAGTCTACGAGCAGTACTTC. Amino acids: CASSQDREVYEQYF.

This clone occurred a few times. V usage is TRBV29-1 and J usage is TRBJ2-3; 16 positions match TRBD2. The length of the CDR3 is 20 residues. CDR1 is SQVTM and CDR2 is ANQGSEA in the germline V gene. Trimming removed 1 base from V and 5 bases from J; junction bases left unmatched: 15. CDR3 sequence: CSVEGVGLAGGPDLLDTQYF. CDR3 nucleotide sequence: TGCAGCGTTGAAGGCGTGGGACTAGCGGGGGGGCCGGATCTCCTAGATACGCAGTATTTT.

For the CDR3, the DNA is TGCGCCAGCAGCCTTCGGGGGGGAAGCACAGATACGCAGTATTTT. It specifies CASSLRGGSTDTQYF. This chain joins TRBV5-1 and TRBJ2-3; 8 bases are a match to TRBD2. With 4 bases clipped from V and 0 bases from J, the junction kept 4 bases outside the gene matches. Germline loops: CDR1 SGHRS, CDR2 YFSETQ. The CDR3 has 15 amino acids.

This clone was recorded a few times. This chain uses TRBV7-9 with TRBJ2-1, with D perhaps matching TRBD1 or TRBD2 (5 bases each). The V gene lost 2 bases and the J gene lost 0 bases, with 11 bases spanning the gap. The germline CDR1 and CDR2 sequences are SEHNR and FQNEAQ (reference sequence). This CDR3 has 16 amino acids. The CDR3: CASSLIRGPSYNEQFF. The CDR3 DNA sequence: TGTGCCAGCAGCTTAATTAGGGGACCCTCCTACAATGAGCAGTTCTTC.

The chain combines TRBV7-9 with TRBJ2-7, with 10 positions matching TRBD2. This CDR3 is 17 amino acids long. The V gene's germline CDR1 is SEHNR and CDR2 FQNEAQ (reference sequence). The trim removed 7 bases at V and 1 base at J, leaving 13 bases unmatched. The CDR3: CASTLSGASGRSYEQYF. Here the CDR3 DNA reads TGTGCCAGCACCCTATCAGGGGCTAGCGGGAGATCCTACGAGCAGTACTTC.

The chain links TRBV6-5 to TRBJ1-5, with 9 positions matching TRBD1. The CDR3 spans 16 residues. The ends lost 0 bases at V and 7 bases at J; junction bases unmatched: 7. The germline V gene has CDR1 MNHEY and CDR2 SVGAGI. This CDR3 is CASSYSAQGAAQPQHF. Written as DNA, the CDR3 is TGTGCCAGCAGTTACTCAGCACAGGGGGCGGCACAGCCCCAGCATTTT.

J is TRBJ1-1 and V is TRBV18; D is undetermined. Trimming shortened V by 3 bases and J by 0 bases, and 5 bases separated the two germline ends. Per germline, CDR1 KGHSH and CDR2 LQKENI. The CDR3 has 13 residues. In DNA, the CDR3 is TGTGCCAGCTCACCCAGCGTGAACACTGAAGCTTTCTTT. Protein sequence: CASSPSVNTEAFF.

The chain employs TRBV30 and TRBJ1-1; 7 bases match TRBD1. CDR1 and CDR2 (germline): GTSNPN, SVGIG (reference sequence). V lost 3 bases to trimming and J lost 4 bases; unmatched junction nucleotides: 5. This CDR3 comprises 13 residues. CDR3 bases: TGTGCCTGGAGGCGCACAGGGGCCACTGAAGCTTTCTTT. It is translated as CAWRRTGATEAFF.

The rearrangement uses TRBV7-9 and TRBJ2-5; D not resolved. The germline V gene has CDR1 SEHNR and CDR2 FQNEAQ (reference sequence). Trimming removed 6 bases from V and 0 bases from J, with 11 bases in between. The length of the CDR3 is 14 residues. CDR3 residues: CASRSDPYQETQYF. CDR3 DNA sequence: TGTGCCAGCAGATCGGACCCGTACCAAGAGACCCAGTACTTC.

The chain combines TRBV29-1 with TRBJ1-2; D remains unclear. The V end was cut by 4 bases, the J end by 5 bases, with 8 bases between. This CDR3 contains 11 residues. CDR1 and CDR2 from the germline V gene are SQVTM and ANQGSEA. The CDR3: CSVGGSYGYTF. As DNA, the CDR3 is TGCAGCGTTGGGGGTTCTTATGGCTACACCTTC.

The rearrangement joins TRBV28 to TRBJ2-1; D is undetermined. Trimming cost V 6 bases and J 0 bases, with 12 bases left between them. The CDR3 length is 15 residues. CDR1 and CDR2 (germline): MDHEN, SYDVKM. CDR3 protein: CASRPTLASYNEQFF. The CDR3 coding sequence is TGTGCCAGCAGGCCCACACTCGCCTCCTACAATGAGCAGTTCTTC.

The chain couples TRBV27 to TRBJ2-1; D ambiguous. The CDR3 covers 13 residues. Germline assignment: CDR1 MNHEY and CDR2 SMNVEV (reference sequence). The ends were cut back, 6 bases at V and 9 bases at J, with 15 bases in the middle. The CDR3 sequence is CASSIHSLGEQFF. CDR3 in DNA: TGTGCCAGCAGCATTCATTCACTGGGTGAGCAGTTCTTC.

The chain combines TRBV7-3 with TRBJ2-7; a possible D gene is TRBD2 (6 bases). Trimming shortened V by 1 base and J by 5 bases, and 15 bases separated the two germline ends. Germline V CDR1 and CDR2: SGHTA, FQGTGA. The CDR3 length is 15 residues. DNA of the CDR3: TGTGCCAGCAGCTTAAGCGGGGACGGGCCGCACGAGCAGTACTTC. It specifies CASSLSGDGPHEQYF.

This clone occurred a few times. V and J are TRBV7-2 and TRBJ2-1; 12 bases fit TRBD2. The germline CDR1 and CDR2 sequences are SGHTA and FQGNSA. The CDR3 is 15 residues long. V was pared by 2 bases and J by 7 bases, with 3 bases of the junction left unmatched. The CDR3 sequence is CASSLLAGGPNEQFF. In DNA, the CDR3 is TGTGCCAGCAGCTTACTAGCGGGAGGGCCGAATGAGCAGTTCTTC.

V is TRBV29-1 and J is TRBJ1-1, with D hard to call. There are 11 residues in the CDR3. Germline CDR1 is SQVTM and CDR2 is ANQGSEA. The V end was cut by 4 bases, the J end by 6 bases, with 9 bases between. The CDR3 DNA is TGCAGCGTTGGTGGTGTCGCTGAAGCTTTCTTT. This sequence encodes CSVGGVAEAFF.

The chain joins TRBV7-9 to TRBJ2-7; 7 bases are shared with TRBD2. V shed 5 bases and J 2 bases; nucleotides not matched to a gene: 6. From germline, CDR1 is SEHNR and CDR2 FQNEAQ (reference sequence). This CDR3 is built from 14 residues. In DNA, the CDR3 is TGTGCCAGCAGCCCTTGGGGAGGGGCCTACGAGCAGTACTTC. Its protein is CASSPWGGAYEQYF.

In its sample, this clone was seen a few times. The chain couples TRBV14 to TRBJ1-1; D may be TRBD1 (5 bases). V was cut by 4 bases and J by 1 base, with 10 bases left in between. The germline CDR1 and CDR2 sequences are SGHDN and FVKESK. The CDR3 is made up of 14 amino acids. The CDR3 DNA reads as TGTGCCAGCAGCCTCCGACAGAGGAACACTGAAGCTTTCTTT. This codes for CASSLRQRNTEAFF. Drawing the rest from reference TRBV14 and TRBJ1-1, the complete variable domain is EAGVTQFPSHSVIEKGQTVTLRCDPISGHDNLYWYRRVMGKEIKFLLHFVKESKQDESGMPNNRFLAERTGGTYSTLKVQPAELEDSGVYFCASSLRQRNTEAFFGQGTRLTVV.

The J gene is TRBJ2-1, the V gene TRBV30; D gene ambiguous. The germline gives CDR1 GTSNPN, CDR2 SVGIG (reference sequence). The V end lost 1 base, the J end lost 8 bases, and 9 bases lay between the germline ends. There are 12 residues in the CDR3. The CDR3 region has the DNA TGTGCCTGGAGTGGGTTAGCCTATGAGCAGTTCTTC. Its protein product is CAWSGLAYEQFF.

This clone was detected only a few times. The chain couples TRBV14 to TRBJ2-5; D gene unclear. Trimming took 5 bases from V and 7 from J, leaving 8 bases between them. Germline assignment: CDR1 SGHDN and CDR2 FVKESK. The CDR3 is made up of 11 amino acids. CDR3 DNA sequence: TGTGCCAGCAGCGACTTAGGGACCCAGTACTTC. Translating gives CASSDLGTQYF.

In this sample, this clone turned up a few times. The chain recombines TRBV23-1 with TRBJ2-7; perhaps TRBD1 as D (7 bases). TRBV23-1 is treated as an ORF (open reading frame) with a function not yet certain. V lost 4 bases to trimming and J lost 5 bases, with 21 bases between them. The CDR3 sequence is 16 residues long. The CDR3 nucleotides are TGCGCCAGCAGTCGGGGGGCCCGACAGGGTAGCGACGAGCAGTACTTC. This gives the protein CASSRGARQGSDEQYF.

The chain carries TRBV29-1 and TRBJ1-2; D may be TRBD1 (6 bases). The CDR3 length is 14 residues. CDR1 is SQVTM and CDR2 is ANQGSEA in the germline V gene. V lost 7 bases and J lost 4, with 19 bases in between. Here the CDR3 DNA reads TGCAGCGCCGGCTTGGGGGGGGCCCCCTATGGCTACACCTTC. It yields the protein CSAGLGGAPYGYTF.

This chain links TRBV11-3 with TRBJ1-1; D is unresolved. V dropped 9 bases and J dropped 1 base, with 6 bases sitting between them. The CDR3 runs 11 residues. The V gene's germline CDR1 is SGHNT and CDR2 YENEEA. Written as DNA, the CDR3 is TGTGCCAGTTGGGGGAACACTGAAGCTTTCTTT. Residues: CASWGNTEAFF.

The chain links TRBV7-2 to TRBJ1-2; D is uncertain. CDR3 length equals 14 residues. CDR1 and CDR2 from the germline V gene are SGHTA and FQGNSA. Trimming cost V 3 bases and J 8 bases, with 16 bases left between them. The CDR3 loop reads CASSFSSDDGGYTF. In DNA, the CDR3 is TGTGCCAGCAGCTTTTCTTCCGACGACGGGGGCTACACCTTC.

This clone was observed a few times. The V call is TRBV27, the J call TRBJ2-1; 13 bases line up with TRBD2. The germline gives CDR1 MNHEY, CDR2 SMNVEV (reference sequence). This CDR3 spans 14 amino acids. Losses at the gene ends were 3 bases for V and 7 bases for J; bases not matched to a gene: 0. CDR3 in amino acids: CASSLGLAGNEQFF. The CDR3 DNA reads TGTGCCAGCAGTTTGGGACTAGCGGGAAATGAGCAGTTCTTC.